Below are 27 T cell receptor beta chains sequenced from a single sample in a study of regulatory T cells in long-lasting Graves disease. Time point: persistent/refractory GD, antithyroid drugs over 5 years with positive TRAb. With RNA extracted from PBMCs as input, the TCR library was made. Sequencing libraries for TCR beta were prepared with iRepertoire HTBI primers and Arm-PCR of CDR3 regions. TCRdb independently ran MiXCR on the multiplex PCR reads; one entry per CDR3 protein. The top ten clones hold over 7.5% of a sample with roughly 500,000 distinct CDR3 sequences, around 21% of them seen once. The sample here was peripheral blood mononuclear cells (PBMCs), taken when the disease was refractory, from a patient treated with antithyroid drugs. Receptors were obtained from a female donor with Graves disease.

This clonotype was seen only a few times. The chain is built from TRBV6-4 and TRBJ1-2; 7 nucleotides match TRBD1. J gave up 3 bases and V 5 bases, and 9 bases lay outside the gene matches. CDR3 size: 15 residues. CDR1 is MRHNA, CDR2 SNTAGT, per germline. DNA for the CDR3: TGTGCCAGCAGTTACCGGGACAGCCTGCACTATGGCTACACCTTC. Translating it yields CASSYRDSLHYGYTF.

This clonotype was counted ten times or more. The chain carries TRBV2 and TRBJ1-5, with no clear D. Trimming took off 4 bases at V and 4 bases at J, with 11 bases between the two ends. Germline CDR1 reads SNHLY; CDR2 reads FYNNEI. CDR3 length: 14 residues. CDR3 sequence reads: CASSGNRGNQPQHF. The CDR3 nucleotides are TGTGCCAGCAGTGGGAACCGAGGAAATCAGCCCCAGCATTTT. The complete variable domain, with remaining parts taken from reference TRBV2 and TRBJ1-5, reads EPEVTQTPSHQVTQMGQEVILRCVPISNHLYFYWYRQILGQKVEFLVSFYNNEISEKSEIFDDQFSVERPDGSNFTLKIRSTKLEDSAMYFCASSGNRGNQPQHFGDGTRLSIL.

This clonotype was counted ten times or more. This sequence joins TRBV12-3 or TRBV12-4 and TRBJ1-2; D is undetermined. Trimming took 3 bases from V and 3 from J, leaving 8 bases between them. CDR3 length: 13 residues. CDR3 coding DNA: TGTGCCAGCAGTTTCCCAAGGGACTATGGCTACACCTTC. Protein: CASSFPRDYGYTF.

This clonotype appeared many times. The rearrangement joins TRBV11-2 to TRBJ2-7, with D possibly TRBD1 on 6 matching bases. CDR1 is SGHAT and CDR2 is FQNNGV in the germline V gene. This CDR3 region has 14 residues. V lost 4 bases to trimming and J lost 7 bases, with 17 bases between them. The CDR3 spells CASSSPTGGQEQYF. The DNA for the CDR3 is TGTGCCAGCAGCTCACCGACAGGAGGACAGGAGCAGTACTTC. Looking up the rest from reference TRBV11-2 and TRBJ2-7 gives the full variable domain: EAGVAQSPRYKIIEKRQSVAFWCNPISGHATLYWYQQILGQGPKLLIQFQNNGVVDDSQLPKDRFSAERLKGVDSTLKIQPAKLEDSAVYLCASSSPTGGQEQYFGPGTRLTVT.

Many counts were recorded for this clonotype. This chain links TRBV6-1 with TRBJ1-6, with TRBD1 as a possible D gene (6 bases). Germline CDR1 and CDR2: MNHNS and SASEGT. The CDR3 extends over 17 amino acids. V lost 7 bases and J lost 7, with 23 bases in between. Written as DNA, the CDR3 is TGTGCCAGCACTATCGGGGGAGCGGGGGGCGCGAATTCACCCCTCCACTTT. It encodes CASTIGGAGGANSPLHF.

The rearrangement joins TRBV20-1 to TRBJ1-2, with unresolved D. The V end was cut by 0 bases, the J end by 2 bases, with 22 bases between. The CDR3 contains 18 residues. Germline lookup yields CDR1 DFQATT and CDR2 SNEGSKA (reference sequence). The CDR3 DNA reads as TGCAGTGCTAGAGACAGCCGGAAGGGCCTACTACGAAACTATGGCTACACCTTC. As protein: CSARDSRKGLLRNYGYTF.

The rearrangement joins TRBV18 to TRBJ1-2; 8 positions agree with TRBD1. CDR3 length: 14 amino acids. Germline loops: CDR1 KGHSH, CDR2 LQKENI. J was trimmed by 6 bases and V by 3 bases; bases with no gene match: 6. The chain's CDR3 is CASSPGTGLHGYTF. CDR3 nucleotide sequence: TGTGCCAGCTCACCCGGGACAGGTTTGCATGGCTACACCTTC.

In its sample, this clonotype was seen many times. The chain combines TRBV18 with TRBJ1-5; 7 nucleotides line up with TRBD1. CDR1 is KGHSH, CDR2 LQKENI, per germline. Germline trimming cut 6 bases from V and 3 bases from J; bases unmatched to any gene: 11. The CDR3 extends over 16 amino acids. CDR3 sequence: CASSMQETGNNQPQHF. The DNA of the CDR3 is TGTGCCAGCTCTATGCAAGAGACAGGGAACAATCAGCCCCAGCATTTT.

A note on this clonotype: A read error may be the cause here, since a much bigger clone is one base away. This chain uses TRBV7-9 with TRBJ2-2; 7 positions match TRBD2. V shed 1 base and J 6 bases; nucleotides not matched to a gene: 8. CDR3 length: 16 residues. CDR1 SEHNR and CDR2 FQNEAQ come from the germline V gene (reference sequence). The CDR3 loop is CASSLGGGSSAGELFF. The CDR3 DNA is TGTGCCAGCAGCTTAGGGGGCGGGAGCAGCGCCGGGGAGCTGTTTTTT.

The sample holds one count of this clonotype. A clone one base away is much larger, so this may be a read error. This chain connects TRBV11-2 to TRBJ2-1; D may be TRBD2 (6 bases). Germline values: CDR1 SGHAT, CDR2 FQNNGV. The length of the CDR3 is 15 residues. The CDR3 region is CASSLDTSSYNEQLF. CDR3 bases: TGTGCCAGCAGCTTAGATACTAGCTCCTACAATGAGCAGCTCTTC.

This sequence joins TRBV9 and TRBJ2-7; tentative D call: TRBD1 (5 bases). The CDR3 covers 15 residues. Germline-derived CDR1 and CDR2 are SGDLS and YYNGEE. V gave up 4 bases and J gave up 3 bases, with 17 bases separating them. As DNA, the CDR3 is TGTGCCAGCAGCCCCCACCCCGGCAGGGACTACGAGCAGTACTTC. As protein: CASSPHPGRDYEQYF.

The chain is built from TRBV28 and TRBJ2-3; D remains ambiguous. CDR3 length: 14 amino acids. V was pared by 2 bases and J by 6 bases, with 12 bases between. Germline V lookup: CDR1 MDHEN, CDR2 SYDVKM. In DNA, the CDR3 is TGTGCCAGCAGTTTAGCGGTTGGGCTCGATACGCAGTATTTT. The encoded protein is CASSLAVGLDTQYF.

This clonotype turned up a few times. The genes are TRBV9 and TRBJ2-5; a weak D match, TRBD2 (6 bases). Germline assignment: CDR1 SGDLS and CDR2 YYNGEE. V was cut by 2 bases and J by 5 bases, with 16 bases left in between. The CDR3 loop spans 15 amino acids. CDR3 sequence reads: CASSVRAGKRETQYF. The CDR3 DNA reads TGTGCCAGCAGCGTCCGTGCGGGAAAGAGGGAGACCCAGTACTTC.

A remark on this clonotype: A much larger clone differs from this one at a single base, so this may be a read error. The CDR3 end shows no conserved phenylalanine or tryptophan, and so a read error is likely. The chain carries TRBV6-1 and TRBJ1-1, with 8 nucleotides matching TRBD1. This CDR3 comprises 16 residues. Trimming removed 5 bases from V and 2 bases from J; junction bases left unmatched: 10. CDR1 and CDR2 from the germline V gene are MNHNS and SASEGT. CDR3 bases: TGTGCCAGCAGTCCCGGACAGGGAACCTTAAACACTGAAGCTTTCCTT. As protein: CASSPGQGTLNTEAFL.

At least ten counts were recorded for this clonotype. The chain links TRBV11-2 to TRBJ2-7; TRBD1 matches 11 bases. CDR1 is SGHAT and CDR2 is FQNNGV in the germline V gene. The CDR3 has 15 amino acids. V lost 4 bases to trimming and J lost 4 bases; unmatched junction nucleotides: 6. The CDR3 loop is CASSSSGTGGYEQYF. CDR3 bases: TGTGCCAGCAGCTCGTCCGGGACAGGGGGTTACGAGCAGTACTTC.

This clonotype was counted ten times or more. This chain connects TRBV7-2 to TRBJ2-7; the D is unclear. The V and J ends lost 1 base and 4 bases respectively, with 8 bases between them. CDR1 SGHTA and CDR2 FQGNSA come from the germline V gene. There are 13 residues in the CDR3. CDR3 sequence (DNA): TGTGCCAGCAGCTTAGAGGCCGCTTACGAGCAGTACTTC. Translating it yields CASSLEAAYEQYF.

On this clonotype: An end of the junction does not agree with germline; a read error may underlie this. J is TRBJ2-2 and V is TRBV6-1; D gene ambiguous. The germline gives CDR1 MNHNS, CDR2 SASEGT. There are 13 residues in the CDR3. The CDR3 is CAGSRRETGELFF. CDR3 sequence (DNA): TGTGCCGGCAGCCGGAGAGAAACCGGGGAGCTGTTTTTT.

This chain uses TRBV9 with TRBJ1-2, with 8 bases matching TRBD1. Germline V gene lookup returns CDR1 SGDLS and CDR2 YYNGEE. The CDR3 contains 14 residues. V trimming: 4 bases; J trimming: 8 bases; junction bases outside the gene matches: 10. The CDR3 DNA reads TGTGCCAGCAGCCTAGACAGGGGTCAAGGCGGCTACACCTTC. Protein product: CASSLDRGQGGYTF.

This clonotype was recorded at least ten times. The chain joins TRBV2 to TRBJ1-3; D gene unclear. Per germline, CDR1 SNHLY and CDR2 FYNNEI. The V gene lost 6 bases and the J gene lost 4 bases, with 10 bases spanning the gap. CDR3 length: 13 residues. CDR3 in DNA: TGTGCCAGCAGGGAATCGCTCGGAAACACCATATATTTT. It yields the protein CASRESLGNTIYF.

The chain uses TRBV28 and TRBJ2-3; 9 bases are a match to TRBD1. The CDR3 loop spans 19 amino acids. With 3 bases clipped from V and 5 bases from J, the junction kept 18 bases outside the gene matches. CDR1 and CDR2 (germline): MDHEN, SYDVKM. Here the CDR3 DNA reads TGTGCCAGCAGTTTGGGGACCGGGACAGGGTTTTTCCCGGGAGATACGCAGTATTTT. Translation: CASSLGTGTGFFPGDTQYF. The whole variable domain, remainder taken from reference TRBV28 and TRBJ2-3, is DVKVTQSSRYLVKRTGEKVFLECVQDMDHENMFWYRQDPGLGLRLIYFSYDVKMKEKGDIPEGYSVSREKKERFSLILESASTNQTSMYLCASSLGTGTGFFPGDTQYFGPGTRLTVL.

The sample holds many counts of this clonotype. This chain joins TRBV2 and TRBJ1-5; 8 positions agree with TRBD1. Per germline, CDR1 SNHLY and CDR2 FYNNEI. Trimming removed 6 bases from V and 6 bases from J; junction bases left unmatched: 7. The CDR3 consists of 14 residues. CDR3 sequence reads: CASRPTGGSQPQHF. As DNA, the CDR3 is TGTGCCAGCAGACCCACAGGGGGTAGTCAGCCCCAGCATTTT.

The gene calls are TRBV19 and TRBJ2-7; 7 nucleotides align to TRBD1. Germline CDR1 and CDR2: LNHDA and SQIVND (reference sequence). Trimming cost V 6 bases and J 3 bases; bases outside gene matches: 11. This CDR3 comprises 15 residues. CDR3 coding DNA: TGTGCCAGTAGCACGGGGACAGAGAGGGGCTACGAGCAGTACTTC. Translation: CASSTGTERGYEQYF.

The chain carries TRBV27 and TRBJ1-3, with D unclear. Germline assignment: CDR1 MNHEY and CDR2 SMNVEV (reference sequence). With 0 bases removed from V and 3 bases from J, the gap between germline ends came to 3 bases. This CDR3 has 13 residues. This chain's CDR3 is CASSLSLGNTIYF. In DNA, the CDR3 is TGTGCCAGCAGTTTATCGCTTGGAAACACCATATATTTT.

Many counts were recorded for this clonotype. This sequence joins TRBV12-3 or TRBV12-4 and TRBJ2-7; TRBD2 matches at 8 bases. Germline trimming cut 5 bases from V and 4 bases from J; bases unmatched to any gene: 10. The CDR3 is 15 residues long. CDR3 residues: CASSLTSGGVYEQYF. As DNA, the CDR3 is TGTGCCAGCAGTCTTACTAGCGGAGGGGTTTACGAGCAGTACTTC.

This clonotype was found many times. The gene calls are TRBV2 and TRBJ2-5; 9 bases line up with TRBD2. CDR1 and CDR2 (germline): SNHLY, FYNNEI. V gave up 1 base and J gave up 2 bases; unmatched junction bases: 5. The CDR3 runs 16 residues. The chain's CDR3 is CASSEVGLAGQETQYF. In DNA, the CDR3 is TGTGCCAGCAGTGAAGTGGGGCTAGCGGGACAAGAGACCCAGTACTTC.

This clonotype has ten or more counts. This chain links TRBV7-3 with TRBJ1-2; weak D call: TRBD1 (6 bases). V was clipped by 2 bases and J by 3 bases, with 10 bases between them. CDR3 size: 14 residues. CDR1 is SGHTA and CDR2 is FQGTGA in the germline V gene. CDR3 sequence reads: CASSLGGGDYGYTF. In nucleotides, the CDR3 is TGTGCCAGCAGCTTAGGGGGGGGCGACTATGGCTACACCTTC.

This clonotype appeared many times. The rearrangement joins TRBV5-1 to TRBJ1-2; D is uncertain. CDR1 and CDR2 from the germline V gene are SGHRS and YFSETQ. The CDR3 consists of 13 residues. V was pared by 4 bases and J by 2 bases, with 9 bases between. This CDR3 reads CASSHDGNYGYTF. The CDR3 DNA is TGCGCCAGCAGCCACGACGGAAACTATGGCTACACCTTC.